What follows are 23 T cell receptor beta chains derived from one specimen sequenced in a study of T cells after yellow fever vaccination. TCRdb fed the 5' RACE reads into MiXCR, producing one record per CDR3 protein. The sample includes a few hundred thousand distinct CDR3 sequences, around 16% seen only once; the top ten take around a sixth. The source material was PBMCs, sampled more than 4 days after the first yellow fever vaccination. The receptors were sampled from a man in his late teens or twenties who received the YFV17D yellow fever vaccine.

This clonotype was counted only a few times. The chain employs TRBV4-3 and TRBJ2-3; 7 positions match TRBD2. The germline gives CDR1 LGHNA, CDR2 YSLEER. The V and J ends lost 1 base and 4 bases, in that order; junction bases with no gene match: 5. The CDR3 extends over 15 amino acids. As DNA, the CDR3 is TGCGCCAGCAGCCAAGTAAGCGGGGTTCCAGATACGCAGTATTTT. This gives the protein CASSQVSGVPDTQYF.

The CDR3 protein is CASSLDGRAGTYGYTF. The CDR3 coding sequence is TGTGCCAGCAGCTTAGACGGTCGGGCAGGAACCTATGGCTACACCTTC. This chain connects TRBV7-6 to TRBJ1-2, with D unresolved. This CDR3 is 16 amino acids long. Per the germline V gene, CDR1 is SGHVS and CDR2 is FNYEAQ. Trimming took 1 base from V and 4 from J, leaving 16 bases between them.

The rearrangement joins TRBV20-1 to TRBJ2-1, with 8 bases matching TRBD1. The CDR3 loop spans 14 amino acids. Per the germline V gene, CDR1 is DFQATT and CDR2 is SNEGSKA (reference sequence). Trimming removed 2 bases from V and 6 bases from J; junction bases left unmatched: 6. CDR3 loop: CSARPGQAPNEQFF. CDR3 nucleotide sequence: TGCAGTGCTAGACCGGGACAGGCCCCCAATGAGCAGTTCTTC.

The chain has TRBV12-3 or TRBV12-4 and TRBJ1-2; 9 bases match TRBD1. Trimming took 8 bases from V and 6 from J; bases not matched to a gene: 13. The CDR3 is 15 amino acids. CDR3 nucleotide sequence: TGTGCCAGCGGCTTCGGGACAGGGATGAAGGATGGCTACACCTTC. This encodes CASGFGTGMKDGYTF.

This clonotype appeared a few times. This chain links TRBV2 with TRBJ2-5; a possible D gene is TRBD2 (5 bases). Per germline, CDR1 SNHLY and CDR2 FYNNEI. Trimming cost V 2 bases and J 1 base, with 11 bases left between them. This CDR3 comprises 15 residues. DNA for the CDR3: TGTGCCAGCAGTGAACAAGAGGGTCCCCAAGAGACCCAGTACTTC. Translated, it gives CASSEQEGPQETQYF.

The chain's CDR3 is CSARPSGQGNQPQHF. DNA for the CDR3: TGCAGTGCTAGGCCATCGGGACAGGGGAATCAGCCCCAGCATTTT. The chain recombines TRBV20-1 with TRBJ1-5; 10 bases are a match to TRBD1. The CDR3 has 15 residues. V lost 3 bases and J lost 4; bases outside the gene matches: 6. Germline V CDR1 and CDR2: DFQATT, SNEGSKA (reference sequence).

This chain links TRBV7-2 with TRBJ2-7; 8 nucleotides match TRBD1. Germline lookup yields CDR1 SGHTA and CDR2 FQGNSA. V was pared by 5 bases and J by 0 bases, with 3 bases of the junction left unmatched. This CDR3 has 14 residues. The CDR3 loop reads CASSRTGFSYEQYF. CDR3 sequence (DNA): TGTGCCAGCAGCCGGACAGGGTTCTCCTACGAGCAGTACTTC.

V and J are TRBV25-1 and TRBJ1-2; no reliable D call. V was pared by 3 bases and J by 1 base, with 12 bases between. Per the germline V gene, CDR1 is MGHDK and CDR2 is SYGVNS. The CDR3 has 15 residues. In DNA, the CDR3 is TGTGCCAGCAGTGATTCGCAGACGGATAACTATGGCTACACCTTC. Its translation: CASSDSQTDNYGYTF.

This clonotype has only a few counts. This chain connects TRBV27 to TRBJ1-1, with 9 bases that match TRBD1. Trimming cost V 6 bases and J 1 base; bases outside gene matches: 3. Per the germline V gene, CDR1 is MNHEY and CDR2 is SMNVEV (reference sequence). CDR3 length: 14 amino acids. The CDR3 spells CASRSTGGNTEAFF. CDR3 nucleotide sequence: TGTGCCAGCAGATCGACAGGGGGGAACACTGAAGCTTTCTTT.

This clonotype appeared once. This chain uses TRBV6-1 with TRBJ1-6; D perhaps matches TRBD1 (5 bases). V lost 11 bases and J lost 5, with 13 bases in between. This CDR3 spans 13 amino acids. CDR1 and CDR2 from the germline V gene are MNHNS and SASEGT. This CDR3 is CASRDGNNSPLHF. In DNA form, the CDR3 reads TGTGCCTCCAGGGACGGTAATAATTCACCCCTCCACTTT.

The chain employs TRBV4-2 and TRBJ2-3; 7 bases fit TRBD2. In germline, CDR1 is LGHNA, CDR2 YNFKEQ. Trimming removed 1 base from V and 5 bases from J; junction bases left unmatched: 12. The CDR3 has 17 residues. This CDR3 reads CASSQAPSSGAGDTQYF. CDR3 DNA: TGTGCCAGCAGCCAAGCGCCTTCGAGCGGGGCCGGAGATACGCAGTATTTT.

The genes are TRBV7-2 and TRBJ2-1; D might be TRBD2 (6 bases). The CDR3 sequence is 13 residues long. The germline V gene encodes CDR1 SGHTA and CDR2 FQGNSA. Trimming stripped 4 bases from V and 10 bases from J, with 14 bases between. DNA of the CDR3: TGTGCCAGCAGCTCTTGGACTATCGCAGAGCAGTTCTTC. It encodes CASSSWTIAEQFF.

The chain links TRBV7-9 to TRBJ2-4; D remains unclear. CDR3 length: 13 amino acids. CDR1 is SEHNR and CDR2 is FQNEAQ in the germline V gene (reference sequence). The germline V and J ends were trimmed by 2 bases and 8 bases, with 10 bases remaining between them. CDR3 amino acids: CASSLPVPDIQYF. Here the CDR3 DNA reads TGTGCCAGCAGCTTACCGGTTCCGGACATTCAGTACTTC.

The chain links TRBV29-1 to TRBJ2-3; D is possibly TRBD1 (6 bases). The length of the CDR3 is 12 residues. V lost 6 bases, J lost 5 bases, and 12 bases lay in between. Germline values: CDR1 SQVTM, CDR2 ANQGSEA. The CDR3 DNA reads TGCAGCGTCCTTCTACAGGGAGATACGCAGTATTTT. This codes for CSVLLQGDTQYF.

V and J are TRBV27 and TRBJ2-1, with no clear D. V lost 6 bases to trimming and J lost 8 bases, with 8 bases between them. Germline CDR1 and CDR2: MNHEY and SMNVEV (reference sequence). The CDR3 consists of 11 residues. For the CDR3, the DNA is TGTGCCAGCAGGAAAGAGGATGAGCAGTTCTTC. As protein: CASRKEDEQFF.

This clonotype has ten or more counts. This chain uses TRBV25-1 with TRBJ1-5; D may be TRBD1 (5 bases). The germline V gene encodes CDR1 MGHDK and CDR2 SYGVNS. The CDR3 runs to 14 residues. V lost 6 bases to trimming and J lost 0 bases, with 9 bases between them. CDR3 amino acids: CASSVTGSNQPQHF. For the CDR3, the DNA is TGTGCCAGCAGCGTCACAGGTAGCAATCAGCCCCAGCATTTT.

The chain uses TRBV6-1 and TRBJ2-5; 13 nucleotides match TRBD2. The V segment lost 6 bases and the J segment 3 bases; nucleotides outside the gene matches: 4. CDR3 length equals 15 residues. CDR1 and CDR2 from the germline V gene are MNHNS and SASEGT. As DNA, the CDR3 is TGTGCCAGCAGAAAACTAGCGGGGGGGAAAGAGACCCAGTACTTC. It encodes CASRKLAGGKETQYF.

CDR3 loop: CASSTNSPYNEQFF. The CDR3 region has the DNA TGTGCCAGCAGTACCAACTCGCCTTACAATGAGCAGTTCTTC. This chain uses TRBV7-3 with TRBJ2-1; no firm D call. Germline assignment: CDR1 SGHTA and CDR2 FQGTGA. The V gene lost 6 bases and the J gene lost 4 bases, with 13 bases spanning the gap. This CDR3 spans 14 amino acids.

The chain links TRBV12-3 or TRBV12-4 to TRBJ1-2, with TRBD1 matching 7 bases. Trimming took 6 bases from V and 4 from J; bases not matched to a gene: 8. CDR3 length equals 14 residues. The CDR3 DNA follows: TGTGCCAGCAGGCAACAGGGGAGTCCCTATGGCTACACCTTC. Amino acid sequence: CASRQQGSPYGYTF.

This clonotype has a handful of counts. The chain joins TRBV5-4 to TRBJ1-5; D is ambiguous. CDR1 is SGHNT, CDR2 YYREEE, per germline (reference sequence). V gave up 5 bases and J gave up 4 bases, with 13 bases separating them. CDR3 length equals 14 residues. CDR3 sequence: CASSMAGINQPQHF. The CDR3 DNA follows: TGTGCCAGCAGTATGGCGGGAATAAATCAGCCCCAGCATTTT.

CDR3 sequence reads: CSARDLANYGYTF. Written as DNA, the CDR3 is TGCAGTGCTAGAGATTTGGCTAACTATGGCTACACCTTC. V usage is TRBV20-1 and J usage is TRBJ1-2; no clear D. V gave up 0 bases and J gave up 0 bases, with 5 bases separating them. The CDR3 extends over 13 amino acids. The germline V gene has CDR1 DFQATT and CDR2 SNEGSKA (reference sequence).

This chain joins TRBV5-8 and TRBJ2-2; the D gene is possibly TRBD1 (6 bases). The germline gives CDR1 SGHTS, CDR2 YDEGEE. The CDR3 runs 15 residues. V was clipped by 4 bases and J by 6 bases, with 16 bases between them. CDR3 in DNA: TGTGCCAGCAGCCAAAGGGACAACTTCCCCGGGGAGCTGTTTTTT. This sequence encodes CASSQRDNFPGELFF.

The rearrangement uses TRBV7-2 and TRBJ2-1; 7 bases map to TRBD2. V dropped 2 bases and J dropped 4; count of bases not matched to a gene: 5. This CDR3 has 15 amino acids. Germline CDR1 reads SGHTA; CDR2 reads FQGNSA. The CDR3 loop reads CASSLKRGVYNEQFF. The CDR3 coding sequence is TGTGCCAGCAGCTTAAAGCGGGGCGTATACAATGAGCAGTTCTTC.